This T cell receptor beta chain appears in the sequencing data of a study of blood T cell repertoires in COVID-19. The overall study: Both acute and convalescent COVID-19 samples were obtained from the United States, Italy and Spain. The cDNA or gDNA used as material had been derived from T cells, B-cell-depleted T cells, or PBMCs.

V lost 5 bases to trimming and J lost 1 base; unmatched junction nucleotides: 3. CDR1 LNHDA and CDR2 SQIVND come from the germline V gene (reference sequence). There are 17 residues in the CDR3. In the source study's methods: Estimation of nucleated cell counts relied on the amplification of reference gene primers. Using immunoSEQ multiplex PCR, the repertoire was profiled, and TCRdb retains in-frame clones only, with some absent. The V and J calls and clone size were taken over from that table, and D and trimming were inferred from the DNA. This sample has about 270,000 clones, with approximately 81% found just once.

The V and J genes are TRBV19 and TRBJ2-3; 16 bases fit TRBD2. The sample comprised peripheral blood. This receptor was identified in a woman aged 18-35 years with acute or convalescent COVID-19. The CDR3 region has the DNA TGTGCCAGTAGTCAAGGGACTAGCGGGAGGGGCACAGATACGCAGTATTTT. Protein sequence: CASSQGTSGRGTDTQYF.